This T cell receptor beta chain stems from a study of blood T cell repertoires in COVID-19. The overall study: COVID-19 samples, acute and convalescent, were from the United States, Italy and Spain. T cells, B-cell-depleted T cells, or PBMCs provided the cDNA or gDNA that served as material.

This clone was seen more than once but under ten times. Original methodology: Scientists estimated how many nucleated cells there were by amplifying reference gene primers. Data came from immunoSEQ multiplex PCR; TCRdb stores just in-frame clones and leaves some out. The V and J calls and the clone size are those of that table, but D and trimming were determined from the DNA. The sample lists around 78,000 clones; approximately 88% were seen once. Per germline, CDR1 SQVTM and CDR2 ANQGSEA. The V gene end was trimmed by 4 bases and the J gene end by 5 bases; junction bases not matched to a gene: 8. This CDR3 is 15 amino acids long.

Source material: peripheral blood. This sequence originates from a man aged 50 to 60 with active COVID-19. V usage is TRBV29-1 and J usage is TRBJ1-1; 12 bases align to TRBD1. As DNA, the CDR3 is TGCAGCGTTGTAGGGACAGGGGGCGCGTGGACTGAAGCTTTCTTT. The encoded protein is CSVVGTGGAWTEAFF.